This paragraph reports one TCR beta chain. This sample is part of a study of T cell responses to AZD1222 COVID-19 vaccine. Study at large: Some second doses came at about 4 weeks and others at about 12 weeks; these were pooled.

TCRdb keeps only in-frame clones here, not all; method: immunoSEQ multiplex PCR. Of 100,000 to 150,000 clones in the sample, 89% are singletons; the top ten hold approximately 1.5%. The clonotype was recovered from an adult in good health. Here the sequenced sample was peripheral blood, taken on day 0 of AZD1222 vaccination.

The DNA of the CDR3 is TGTGCCAGCAGGAGGACGGACTATGGCTACACCTTC. Amino acid sequence: CASRRTDYGYTF. The V gene is TRBV2, the J gene TRBJ1-2; D uncertain. Germline V lookup: CDR1 SNHLY, CDR2 FYNNEI. CDR3 length equals 12 residues. The germline V and J ends were trimmed by 6 bases and 3 bases, with 8 bases remaining between them.